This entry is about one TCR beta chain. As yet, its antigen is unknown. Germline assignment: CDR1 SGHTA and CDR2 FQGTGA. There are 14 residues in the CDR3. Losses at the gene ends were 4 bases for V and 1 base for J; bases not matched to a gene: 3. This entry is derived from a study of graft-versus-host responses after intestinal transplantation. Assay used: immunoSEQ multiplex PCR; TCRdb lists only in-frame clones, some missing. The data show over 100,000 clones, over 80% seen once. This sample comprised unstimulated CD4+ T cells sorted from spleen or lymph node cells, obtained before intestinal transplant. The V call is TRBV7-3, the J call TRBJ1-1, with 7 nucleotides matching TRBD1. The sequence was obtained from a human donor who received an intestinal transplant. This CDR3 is CASSSQGGNTEAFF. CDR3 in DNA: TGTGCCAGCAGCTCGCAGGGGGGGAACACTGAAGCTTTCTTT.